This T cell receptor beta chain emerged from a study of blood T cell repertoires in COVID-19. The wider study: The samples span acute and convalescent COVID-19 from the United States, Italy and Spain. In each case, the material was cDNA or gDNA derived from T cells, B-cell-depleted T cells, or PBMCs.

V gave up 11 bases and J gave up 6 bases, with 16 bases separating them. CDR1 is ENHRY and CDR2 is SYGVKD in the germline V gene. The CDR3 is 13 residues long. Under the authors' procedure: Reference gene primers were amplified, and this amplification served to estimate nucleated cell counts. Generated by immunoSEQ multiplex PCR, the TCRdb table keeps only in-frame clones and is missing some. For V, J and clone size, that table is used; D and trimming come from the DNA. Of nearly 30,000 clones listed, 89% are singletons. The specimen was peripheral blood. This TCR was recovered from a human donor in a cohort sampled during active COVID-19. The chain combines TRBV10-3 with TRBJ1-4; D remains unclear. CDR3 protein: CASTSGIDEKLFF. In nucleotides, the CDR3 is TGTGCCTCGACGTCGGGGATCGATGAAAAACTGTTTTTT.